One and the same sample provided the 10 T cell receptor beta chains below, sequenced in a study of control samples from healthy donors and cancer patients. Method: immunoSEQ multiplex PCR; TCRdb's copy keeps in-frame clones and lacks some. Of about 140,000 clones listed, roughly 94% are singletons. The sequencing input was blood. Receptor source: a man aged 40-55 years in good health.

CDR3 DNA sequence: TGCAGCGTTGAATTGGGCGGGGAGCTGTTTTTT. It yields the protein CSVELGGELFF. The chain is built from TRBV29-1 and TRBJ2-2; no clear D gene. Germline CDR1 and CDR2: SQVTM and ANQGSEA. Trimming left V 2 bases short and J 7 bases short, with 5 bases between. This CDR3 is 11 amino acids long.

The V gene is TRBV6-1, the J gene TRBJ2-5; D possibly corresponds to TRBD2 (5 bases). V lost 2 bases and J 2 bases, leaving 18 bases between the germline ends. This CDR3 is built from 17 residues. Germline values: CDR1 MNHNS, CDR2 SASEGT. CDR3 sequence: CASSELRLAQTQETQYF. The CDR3 DNA follows: TGTGCCAGCAGTGAATTAAGATTAGCGCAGACGCAAGAGACCCAGTACTTC.

This clone was seen only once. This chain joins TRBV2 and TRBJ2-5, with TRBD2 matching 7 bases. The CDR3 runs to 13 residues. Germline-derived CDR1 and CDR2 are SNHLY and FYNNEI. Trimming cost V 4 bases and J 7 bases; bases outside gene matches: 6. CDR3 region: CASSGGREGTQYF. DNA of the CDR3: TGTGCCAGCAGTGGAGGCAGGGAGGGGACCCAGTACTTC.

The gene calls are TRBV7-9 and TRBJ2-5; D not resolved. V lost 1 base, J lost 4 bases, and 10 bases lay in between. Germline V gene lookup returns CDR1 SEHNR and CDR2 FQNEAQ (reference sequence). CDR3 length equals 14 residues. CDR3 region: CASSLDQSRETQYF. In DNA form, the CDR3 reads TGTGCCAGCAGCTTAGATCAGAGCCGAGAGACCCAGTACTTC.

DNA for the CDR3: TGTGCCAGCTCCCCAAGCGACAGGGGTAGACCCCAGCATTTT. As protein: CASSPSDRGRPQHF. This chain uses TRBV18 with TRBJ1-5; TRBD1 agrees at 8 bases. The trim removed 6 bases at V and 10 bases at J, leaving 11 bases unmatched. The germline V gene has CDR1 KGHSH and CDR2 LQKENI. CDR3 length: 14 amino acids.

This chain links TRBV25-1 with TRBJ1-1; tentatively, D is TRBD1 (5 bases). This CDR3 spans 11 amino acids. V was trimmed by 8 bases and J by 4 bases, leaving 8 bases between them. Germline assignment: CDR1 MGHDK and CDR2 SYGVNS. CDR3 sequence (DNA): TGTGCCAGCGGTAGGGGCACTGAAGCTTTCTTT. Amino acids: CASGRGTEAFF.

This clone has only one observation. This CDR3 is CASSLEIQGSYGYTF. In nucleotides, the CDR3 is TGTGCCAGCAGCTTAGAAATACAGGGTAGCTATGGCTACACCTTC. This chain uses TRBV11-2 with TRBJ1-2; a weak D match, TRBD1 (6 bases). Germline assignment: CDR1 SGHAT and CDR2 FQNNGV. This CDR3 has 15 amino acids. Between the trimmed V and J ends, which lost 0 bases and 4 bases, there was a span of 12 bases.

The J gene is TRBJ2-5, the V gene TRBV9; D possibly corresponds to TRBD1 (6 bases). CDR3 size: 15 residues. In germline, CDR1 is SGDLS, CDR2 YYNGEE. V lost 0 bases to trimming and J lost 5 bases, with 14 bases between them. CDR3 in amino acids: CASSVEELGAETQYF. The CDR3 region has the DNA TGTGCCAGCAGCGTAGAAGAGCTGGGGGCGGAGACCCAGTACTTC.

This chain connects TRBV2 to TRBJ1-4, with D unclear. The CDR3 runs to 12 residues. Germline values: CDR1 SNHLY, CDR2 FYNNEI. V was trimmed by 3 bases and J by 8 bases, leaving 7 bases between them. The CDR3 bases are TGTGCCAGCAGTGAGGTCATAGAAAAACTGTTTTTT. Its protein product is CASSEVIEKLFF.

The chain is built from TRBV7-9 and TRBJ2-2; D ambiguous. The CDR3 is 15 residues long. V lost 4 bases, J lost 3 bases, and 12 bases lay in between. CDR1 and CDR2 (germline): SEHNR, FQNEAQ (reference sequence). Written as DNA, the CDR3 is TGTGCCAGCAGCTCGGGCCTCCTGGACACCGGGGAGCTGTTTTTT. Encoded protein: CASSSGLLDTGELFF.